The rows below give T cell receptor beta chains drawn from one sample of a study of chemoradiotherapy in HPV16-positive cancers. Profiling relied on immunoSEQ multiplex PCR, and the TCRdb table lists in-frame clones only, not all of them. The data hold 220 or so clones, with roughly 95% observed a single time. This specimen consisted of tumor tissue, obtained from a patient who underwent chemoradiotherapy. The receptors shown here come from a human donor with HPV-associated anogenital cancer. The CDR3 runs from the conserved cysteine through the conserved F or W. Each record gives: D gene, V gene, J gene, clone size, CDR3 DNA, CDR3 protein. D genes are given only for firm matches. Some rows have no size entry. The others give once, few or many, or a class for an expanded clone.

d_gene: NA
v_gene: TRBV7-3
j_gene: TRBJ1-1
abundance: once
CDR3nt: TGTGCCAGCAGCTTAGACTTTAACACTGAAGCTTTCTTT
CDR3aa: CASSLDFNTEAFF

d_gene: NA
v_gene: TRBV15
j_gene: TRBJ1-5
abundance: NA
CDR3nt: TGTGCCACCAGCAGAGAAGGCCCGCCCCAGCCCCAGCATTTT
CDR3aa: CATSREGPPQPQHF

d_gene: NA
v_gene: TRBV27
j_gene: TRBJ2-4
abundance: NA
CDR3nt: TGTGCCAGCAGTCCGATGGTGAACAGGGAAGGGGCAAACATTCAGTACTTC
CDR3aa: CASSPMVNREGANIQYF

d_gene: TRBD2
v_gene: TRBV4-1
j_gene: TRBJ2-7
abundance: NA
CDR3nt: TGCGCCAGCAGCTTACACTTGGGGCGGGGGAGCTCCTACGAGCAGTACTTC
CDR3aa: CASSLHLGRGSSYEQYF

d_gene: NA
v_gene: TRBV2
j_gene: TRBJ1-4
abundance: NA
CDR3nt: TGTGCCAGGGGACAATTTGCAACTAATGAAAAACTGTTTTTT
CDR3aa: CARGQFATNEKLFF

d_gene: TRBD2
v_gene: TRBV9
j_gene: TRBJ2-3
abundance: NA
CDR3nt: TGTGCCAGCAGCGTATCCAGCGGGAGAACAGATACGCAGTATTTT
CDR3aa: CASSVSSGRTDTQYF

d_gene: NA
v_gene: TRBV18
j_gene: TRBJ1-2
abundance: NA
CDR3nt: TGTGCCAGCTCACCGACCCTCCCCGGAGTGGTAGGGATGGTCTATGGCTACACCTTC
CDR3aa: CASSPTLPGVVGMVYGYTF

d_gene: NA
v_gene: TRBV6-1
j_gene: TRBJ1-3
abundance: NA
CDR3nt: TGTGCCAGTGGACAGTCTAACTCTGGAAACACCATATATTTT
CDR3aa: CASGQSNSGNTIYF

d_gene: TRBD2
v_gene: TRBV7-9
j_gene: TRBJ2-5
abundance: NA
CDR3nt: TGTGCCAGCAGCCGCCTGGGACTAGCGGGGGTGGAGACCCAGTACTTC
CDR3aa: CASSRLGLAGVETQYF

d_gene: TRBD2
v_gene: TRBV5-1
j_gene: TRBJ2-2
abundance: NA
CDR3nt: TGCGCCAGCAGCTTTGGGACTAGCACCGGGGAGCTGTTTTTT
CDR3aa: CASSFGTSTGELFF

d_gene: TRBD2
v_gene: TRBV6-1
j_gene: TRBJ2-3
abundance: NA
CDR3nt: TGTGCCAGCAGTGTGGCGGGGGGTCCAGATACGCAGTATTTT
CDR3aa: CASSVAGGPDTQYF

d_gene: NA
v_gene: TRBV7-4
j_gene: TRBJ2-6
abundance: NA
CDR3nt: TGTGCCAGCAGCGTTTCGTGCTCACAAAGTCGGGCCAACGTCCTGACTTTC
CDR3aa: CASSVSCSQSRANVLTF

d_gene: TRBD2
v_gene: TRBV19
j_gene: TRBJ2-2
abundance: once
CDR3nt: TGTGCCAGTAGTACACCGGGACTAGTGGGCACCGGGGAGCTGTTTTTT
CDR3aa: CASSTPGLVGTGELFF

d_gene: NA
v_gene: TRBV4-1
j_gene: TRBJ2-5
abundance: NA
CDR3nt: TGCGCCAGCAGCCATTGGGGGACCCAGTACTTC
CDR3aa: CASSHWGTQYF

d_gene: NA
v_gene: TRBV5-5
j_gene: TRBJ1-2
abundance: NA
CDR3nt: TGTGCCAGCACCTCCCAGGGCCATGGCTACACCTTC
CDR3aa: CASTSQGHGYTF

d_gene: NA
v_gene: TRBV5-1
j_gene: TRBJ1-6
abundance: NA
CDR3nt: TGCGCCAGCAGCTTGGACCAGACCTATAATTCACCCCTCCACTTT
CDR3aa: CASSLDQTYNSPLHF

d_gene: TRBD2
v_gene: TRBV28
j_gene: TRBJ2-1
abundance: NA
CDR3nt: TGTGCCAGCAGTTTTCGAATTTGGGAGGGGTACAATGAGCAGTTCTTC
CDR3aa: CASSFRIWEGYNEQFF

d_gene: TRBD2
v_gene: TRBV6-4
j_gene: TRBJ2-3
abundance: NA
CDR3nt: TGTGCCAGCAGTGACTCTAGCGGGGGCACAGATACGCAGTATTTT
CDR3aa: CASSDSSGGTDTQYF

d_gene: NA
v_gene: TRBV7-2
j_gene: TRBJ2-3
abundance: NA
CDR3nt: TGTGCCAGCAGCCCAAGACCTCCCTCCGGGAGAGGCACAGATACGCAGTATTTT
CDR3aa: CASSPRPPSGRGTDTQYF

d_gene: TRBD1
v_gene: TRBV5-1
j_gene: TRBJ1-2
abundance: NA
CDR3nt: TGCGCCAGCAGCTTGGAACAGGGGAATGGCTACACCTTC
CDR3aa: CASSLEQGNGYTF

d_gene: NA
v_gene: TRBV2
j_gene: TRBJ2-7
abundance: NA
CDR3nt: TGTGCCAGCTTTAATCCGGGGCAGGAGACCTACGAGCAGTACTTC
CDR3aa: CASFNPGQETYEQYF

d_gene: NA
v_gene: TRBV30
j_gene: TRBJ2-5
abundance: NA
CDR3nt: TGTGCCTGGAGTACGGGGGGCTATTACCAAGAGACCCAGTACTTC
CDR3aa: CAWSTGGYYQETQYF

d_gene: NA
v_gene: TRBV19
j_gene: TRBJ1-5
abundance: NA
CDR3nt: TGTGCCAGTAGTATCAGTAGCAATCAGCCCCAGCATTTT
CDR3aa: CASSISSNQPQHF

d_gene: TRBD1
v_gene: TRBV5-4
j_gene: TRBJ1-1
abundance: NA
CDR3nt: TGTGCCAGCAGCTTGGGACAGGGGGCGTACGGCACTGAAGCTTTCTTT
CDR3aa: CASSLGQGAYGTEAFF

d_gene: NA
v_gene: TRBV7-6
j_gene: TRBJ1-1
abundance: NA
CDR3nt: TGTGCCAGCAGCTTAAAGGCTACCGGGACTCCGAACACTGAAGCTTTCTTT
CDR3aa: CASSLKATGTPNTEAFF

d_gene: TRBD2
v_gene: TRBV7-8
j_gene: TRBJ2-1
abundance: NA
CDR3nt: TGTGCCAGCAGCTTAACGGGTAGCGGGGGGGACGCCTACAATGAGCAGTTCTTC
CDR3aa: CASSLTGSGGDAYNEQFF

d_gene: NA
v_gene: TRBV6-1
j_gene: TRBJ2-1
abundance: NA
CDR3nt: TGTGCCAGCACTCTGCGGGGACATGAGCAGTTCTTC
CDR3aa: CASTLRGHEQFF

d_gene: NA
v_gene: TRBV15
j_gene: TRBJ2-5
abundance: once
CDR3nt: TGTGCCACCAGCCCCTGGGGGCTCGGGACACAGGGAGTAAGCCAGTACTTC
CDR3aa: CATSPWGLGTQGVSQYF

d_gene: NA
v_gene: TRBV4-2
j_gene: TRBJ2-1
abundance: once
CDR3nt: TGTGCCAGCAGCCAAGATCAGGCGGTGTATGAGCAGTTCTTC
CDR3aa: CASSQDQAVYEQFF

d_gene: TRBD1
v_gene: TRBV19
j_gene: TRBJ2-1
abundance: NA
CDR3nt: TGTGCCAGTAAGTCATCTGGACAGGGCTTCAGTGAGCAGTTCTTC
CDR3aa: CASKSSGQGFSEQFF

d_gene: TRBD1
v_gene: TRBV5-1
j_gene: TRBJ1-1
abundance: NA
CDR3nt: TGCGCCAGCAGCCCGGGACAGGGGGCCCCAACTGAAGCTTTCTTT
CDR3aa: CASSPGQGAPTEAFF

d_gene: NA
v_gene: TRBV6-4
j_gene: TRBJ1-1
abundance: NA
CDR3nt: TGTGCCCACGCGGGCACTGAAGCTTTCTTT
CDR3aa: CAHAGTEAFF

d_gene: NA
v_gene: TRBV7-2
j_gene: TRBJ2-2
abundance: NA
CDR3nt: TGTGCCAGCAGACCCACCCCAACCGGGGAGCTGTTTTTT
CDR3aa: CASRPTPTGELFF

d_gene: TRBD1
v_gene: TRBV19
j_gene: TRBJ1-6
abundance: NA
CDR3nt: TGTGCCAGTAGTATCCAAGCCCAGGGGGGTAATTCACCCCTCCACTTT
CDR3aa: CASSIQAQGGNSPLHF

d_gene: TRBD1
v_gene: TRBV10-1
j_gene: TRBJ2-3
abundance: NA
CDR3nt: TGCGCCAGCAGTGTGGACAGGGGAGGAACGCAGTATTTT
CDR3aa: CASSVDRGGTQYF

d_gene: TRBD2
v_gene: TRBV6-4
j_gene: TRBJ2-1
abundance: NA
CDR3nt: TGTGCCAGCAGTGACTCCGGGACTAGCGGCTACAATGAGCAGTTCTTC
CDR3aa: CASSDSGTSGYNEQFF